What follows is one T cell receptor (beta chain) and its context. No cognate antigen has been identified for it. Base qualities were left out, and no much larger clone turns up one base away. These data are taken from a study of T cell responses to AZD1222 COVID-19 vaccine (dated by TCRdb to the early 2020s). For the wider study: AZD1222 recipients with second doses at about 4 weeks or about 12 weeks were pooled, because spike-specific TCR depth and breadth did not differ between schedules. A total of around 240 trial participants underwent TCR sequencing, of whom 200 to 220 received two doses of AZD1222 and about 25 received two doses of the MenACWY control vaccine. Enrollment into the trials was organized by age into subgroups of 18-55, 56-69 and 70-plus years, and those subgroups contained about 160, 30 and 59 TCR-sequenced participants, respectively. The investigation overall reported the following: Most participants were white British and females outnumbered males, and the authors suggested that clonal diversity may have been underestimated. Reportedly, close to half of the unique spike-specific TCRs recognized epitopes lying outside the regions that are mutated in the B.1.351 and B.1.1.7 variants. In the small 56-69-year group, the increase in depth fell short of significance, most likely because of low power. Because no day 14 peak-response samples were available, repertoires were characterized only after the peak T cell response. Conclusions about previously exposed vaccinees are limited, since just a handful of AZD1222 recipients were seropositive for SARS-CoV-2 at baseline. Spike-specific TCR breadth and depth rose significantly after two AZD1222 doses compared with day 0 and with MenACWY recipients. CD4 TCRs associated with the vaccine covered the entire spike protein, and the dominant responses were in regions 160-218 and 743-854.

Reading the label with the study, this specimen's time point is: baseline before first vaccination. Vaccinee samples were obtained from the UK trials COV001 and COV002, which included a single-blind randomized controlled phase 2/3 trial of AZD1222 (ChAdOx1 nCoV-19) in healthy adults. For TCRbeta chain sequencing, PBMC samples from trial participants were taken at day 0 and at day 28 after the second dose. The CDR3 regions of human TCRbeta chains were subjected to immunosequencing. As for the authors' bioinformatics: TCRs in the repertoires were matched against a reference library of SARS-CoV-2-specific TCRs that had been generated with the MIRA antigen-specificity platform. Breadth was defined as the fraction of unique TCRs that were SARS-CoV-2-associated, and depth was defined as the fraction of total T cells that were SARS-CoV-2-associated. Using the MIRA data, each spike-specific TCR was assigned both to the spike region to which the TCR was reactive and to a CD4 or CD8 class. Log10-transformed breadth and depth values were compared by one-way ANOVA with Sidak's multiple comparisons tests. The table was pulled from immuneACCESS by TCRdb, which kept in-frame rearrangements only. Such tables lose some clones; where checked, under half of the loss comes from unresolved V genes, and the rest has no known cause. The V and J calls and the clone size are those of that table, but D and trimming were determined from the DNA. Recorded for this sample are about 97,000 clones; 75% to 90% of them occurred a single time. The ten largest clones capture roughly 7.7% of the sample.

After removal of 2 bases from V and 4 bases from J, the junction retains 4 bases not matched to a gene. From the cysteine up to the phenylalanine, the CDR3 has a length of 16 residues. CDR3 DNA is the only sequence kept; it has 48 bases, read in frame from the first base. CDR1 and CDR2 (MGHRA, YSYEKL) derive from the germline V gene. The material was peripheral blood, obtained on day 0 of AZD1222 vaccination. The sequence is built from TRBV4-1 and TRBJ1-5; 11 of the junction bases match TRBD1. The source of this sequence is an adult in good health. The nucleotides are TGCGCCAGCAGCCAACCTGGGACAGGGGGTAATCAGCCCCAGCATTTT. Its protein reads: CASSQPGTGGNQPQHF.